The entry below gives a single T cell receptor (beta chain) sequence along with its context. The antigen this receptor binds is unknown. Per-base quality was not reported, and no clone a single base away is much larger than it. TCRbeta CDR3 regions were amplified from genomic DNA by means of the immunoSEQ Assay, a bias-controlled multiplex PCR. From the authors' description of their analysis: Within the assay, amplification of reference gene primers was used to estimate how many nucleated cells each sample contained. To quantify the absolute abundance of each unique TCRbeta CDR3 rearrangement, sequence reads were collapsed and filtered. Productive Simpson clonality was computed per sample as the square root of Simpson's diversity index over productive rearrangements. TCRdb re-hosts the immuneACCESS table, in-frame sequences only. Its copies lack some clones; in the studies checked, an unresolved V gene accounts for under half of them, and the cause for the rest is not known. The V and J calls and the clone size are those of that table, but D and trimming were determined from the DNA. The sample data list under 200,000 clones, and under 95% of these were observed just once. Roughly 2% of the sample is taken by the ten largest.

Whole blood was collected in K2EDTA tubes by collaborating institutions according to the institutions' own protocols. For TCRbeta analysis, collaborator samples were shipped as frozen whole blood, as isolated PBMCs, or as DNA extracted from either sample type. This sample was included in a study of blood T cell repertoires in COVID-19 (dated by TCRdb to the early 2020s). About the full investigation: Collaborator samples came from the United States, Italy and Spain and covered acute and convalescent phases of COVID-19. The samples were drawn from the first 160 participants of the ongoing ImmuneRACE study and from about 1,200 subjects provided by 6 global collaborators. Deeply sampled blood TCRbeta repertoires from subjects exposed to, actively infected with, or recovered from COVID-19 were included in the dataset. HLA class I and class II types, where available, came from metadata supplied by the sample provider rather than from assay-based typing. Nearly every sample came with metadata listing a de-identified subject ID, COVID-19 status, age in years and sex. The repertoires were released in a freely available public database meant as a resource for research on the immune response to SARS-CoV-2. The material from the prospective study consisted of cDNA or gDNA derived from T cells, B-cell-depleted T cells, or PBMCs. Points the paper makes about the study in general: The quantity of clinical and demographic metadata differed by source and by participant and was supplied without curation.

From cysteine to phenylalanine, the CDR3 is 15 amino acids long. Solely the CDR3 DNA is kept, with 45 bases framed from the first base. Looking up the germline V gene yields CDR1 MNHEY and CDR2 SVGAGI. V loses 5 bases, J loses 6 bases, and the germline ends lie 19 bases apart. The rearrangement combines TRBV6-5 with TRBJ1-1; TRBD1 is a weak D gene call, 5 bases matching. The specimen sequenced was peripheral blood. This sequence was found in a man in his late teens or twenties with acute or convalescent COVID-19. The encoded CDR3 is CASSPTGGAKAEAFF. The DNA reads TGTGCCAGCAGTCCTACAGGTGGGGCTAAAGCTGAAGCTTTCTTT.